What follows are 9 T cell receptor beta chains derived from one specimen sequenced in a study of T cell repertoires in cytomegalovirus infection. From the reads, TCRdb called clonotypes with MiXCR, one entry per CDR3 protein. The repertoire consists of 640,000 or so distinct CDR3 sequences, with 30% to 35% occurring once and the leading ten covering around a sixth. These receptors' targets are unknown. Sequencing was performed on cultured PBMCs, taken from culture after CMV antigen stimulation. The receptors originated from a human donor in good health (CMV status not recorded). Some clones in this sample may be carry-over from other donors' samples.

This clonotype was counted a single time. A read error may account for a junction end that differs from germline. The chain employs TRBV6-2 or TRBV6-3 and TRBJ1-1, with 8 bases lining up with TRBD1. CDR1 and CDR2 (germline): MNHEY, SVGEGT. There are 13 residues in the CDR3. CDR3 sequence (DNA): TGTGCCAGCAGGAGGACAGGGAGTTTCGAGGCTCTCTTT. Amino acids: CASRRTGSFEALF.

The chain uses TRBV10-3 and TRBJ2-2, with 8 positions matching TRBD1. This CDR3 is built from 13 residues. CDR1 is ENHRY, CDR2 SYGVKD, per germline. J gave up 6 bases and V 9 bases, and 6 bases lay outside the gene matches. The CDR3 is CAMGTGLSGELFF. As DNA, the CDR3 is TGTGCCATGGGGACAGGACTATCCGGGGAGCTGTTTTTT.

The chain's CDR3 is CATRDNTFYEQYF. Here the CDR3 DNA reads TGTGCCACCCGGGACAACACTTTCTACGAGCAGTACTTC. The chain combines TRBV19 with TRBJ2-7, with D maybe TRBD1 (6 bases). The CDR3 runs to 13 residues. Trimming cost V 10 bases and J 3 bases, with 16 bases left between them. CDR1 is LNHDA, CDR2 SQIVND, per germline (reference sequence).

This clonotype occurred a few times. This chain connects TRBV12-3 or TRBV12-4 to TRBJ2-7; 9 positions match TRBD2. The junction had 12 bases not matched to a gene; V was cut back by 8 bases and J by 1 base. The CDR3 extends over 16 amino acids. The CDR3 protein is CASASKGAGGSYEQYF. CDR3 DNA sequence: TGTGCCAGCGCCTCTAAGGGAGCGGGGGGTTCCTACGAGCAGTACTTC.

This chain's CDR3 is CASRGSRVRNTEAFF. The CDR3 nucleotides read TGTGCCAGCAGGGGGAGTAGGGTTCGCAACACTGAAGCTTTCTTT. This rearrangement joins TRBV12-3 or TRBV12-4 to TRBJ1-1, with D unresolved. The CDR3 loop spans 15 amino acids. Trimming removed 6 bases from V and 2 bases from J, with 16 bases in between.

This clonotype was found many times. This chain's CDR3 is CASSLRRASGSGDTQYF. In DNA form, the CDR3 reads TGTGCCAGCAGCTTAAGGAGGGCTAGCGGGAGTGGGGATACGCAGTATTTT. The chain combines TRBV7-2 with TRBJ2-3; 10 nucleotides agree with TRBD2. CDR3 length: 17 residues. Germline V CDR1 and CDR2: SGHTA, FQGNSA. Trimming took 2 bases from V and 6 from J; bases not matched to a gene: 11.

Only a few counts were recorded for this clonotype. V gene TRBV5-5 combines with J gene TRBJ2-5; possibly TRBD2 for D (5 bases). From germline, CDR1 is SGHKS and CDR2 YYEKEE (reference sequence). Deletions cut 4 bases from V and 4 bases from J, with 14 bases between. This CDR3 spans 14 amino acids. CDR3: CASSPRVGGETQYF. Here the CDR3 DNA reads TGTGCCAGCAGCCCGAGGGTGGGTGGAGAGACCCAGTACTTC.

The V gene is TRBV5-5, the J gene TRBJ2-1; D remains ambiguous. Germline V gene data show CDR1 as SGHKS and CDR2 as YYEKEE (reference sequence). The CDR3 extends over 12 amino acids. V was cut by 2 bases and J by 12 bases, with 12 bases left in between. In DNA form, the CDR3 reads TGTGCCAGCAGCTTTAGGAGACTCGGGCAGTTCTTC. It specifies CASSFRRLGQFF.

J is TRBJ1-1 and V is TRBV5-1; 7 bases map to TRBD1. Germline CDR1 reads SGHRS; CDR2 reads YFSETQ. V trimming: 4 bases; J trimming: 2 bases; junction bases outside the gene matches: 11. The CDR3 loop spans 16 amino acids. The CDR3 DNA is TGCGCCAGCAGCCAAAATTCCGGGACAGAAAACACTGAAGCTTTCTTT. It codes for CASSQNSGTENTEAFF.